This T cell receptor (beta chain) was found in a study of vaccination effects on CD4 cells after COVID-19. Study context: Peptide-pool stimulation followed by sequencing identified expanded antigen-specific CD4+ clonotypes in the ViraFEST assay.

The protocol was immunoSEQ multiplex PCR, while the TCRdb copy is restricted to in-frame clones and leaves out a portion. Of approximately 60,000 clones in the sample, approximately 72% were seen once. Following 10 days of culture, CD4+ T cells were isolated. A positive SARS-CoV-2 PCR test fell between March and December 2020. Whole-study results and caveats: Late in the post-vaccination period, infection-induced and vaccine-induced clones underwent marked clonal contraction. Spike-reactive clones present post-vaccine in convalescents were predominantly new vaccine-induced clones.

This clone was recorded a few times. Its antigen is not identified. The V and J ends lost 0 bases and 8 bases respectively, with 12 bases between them. Germline CDR1 reads SGHRS; CDR2 reads YFSETQ. The CDR3 contains 15 residues. V usage is TRBV5-1 and J usage is TRBJ1-6; TRBD1 might be the D (5 bases). This sample comprised CD4+ T cells from PBMCs cultured without peptide, obtained before COVID-19 vaccination. This TCR came from a human donor who had a prior SARS-CoV-2 infection. CDR3 nucleotide sequence: TGCGCCAGCAGCTTGGTTGGCAGGGATGATTCACCCCTCCACTTT. It codes for CASSLVGRDDSPLHF.